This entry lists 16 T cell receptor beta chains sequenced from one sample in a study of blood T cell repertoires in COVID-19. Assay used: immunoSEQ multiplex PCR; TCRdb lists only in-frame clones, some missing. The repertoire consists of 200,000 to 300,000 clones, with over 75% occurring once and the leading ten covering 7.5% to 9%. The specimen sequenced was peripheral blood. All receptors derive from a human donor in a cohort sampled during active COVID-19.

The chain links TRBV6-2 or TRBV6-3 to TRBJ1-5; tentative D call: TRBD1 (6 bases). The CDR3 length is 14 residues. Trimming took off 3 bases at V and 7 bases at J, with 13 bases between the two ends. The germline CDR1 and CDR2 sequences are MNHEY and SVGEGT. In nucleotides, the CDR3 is TGTGCCAGCAGTTATGGGGGAGGGGGGCAGCCCCAGCATTTT. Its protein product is CASSYGGGGQPQHF.

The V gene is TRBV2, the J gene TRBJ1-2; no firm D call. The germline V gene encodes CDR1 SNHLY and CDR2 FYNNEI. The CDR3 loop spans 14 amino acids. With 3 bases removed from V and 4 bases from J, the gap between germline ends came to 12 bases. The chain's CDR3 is CASSDGIGPYGYTF. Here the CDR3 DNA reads TGTGCCAGCAGTGACGGCATTGGGCCCTATGGCTACACCTTC.

DNA of the CDR3: TGTGCCAGCAGCCTCATCAGGGGGCCTGGCTACACCTTC. Translated: CASSLIRGPGYTF. The rearrangement uses TRBV6-2 or TRBV6-3 and TRBJ1-2; 8 positions agree with TRBD1. Germline V gene lookup returns CDR1 MNHEY and CDR2 SVGEGT. This CDR3 has 13 amino acids. V trimming: 6 bases; J trimming: 7 bases; junction bases outside the gene matches: 7.

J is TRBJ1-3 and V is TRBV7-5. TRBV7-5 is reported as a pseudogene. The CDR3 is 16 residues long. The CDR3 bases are TGTGCCAGAAGCCCCGGATCTGGGGGAGGAGGAAACACCATATATTTT. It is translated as CARSPGSGGGGNTIYF.

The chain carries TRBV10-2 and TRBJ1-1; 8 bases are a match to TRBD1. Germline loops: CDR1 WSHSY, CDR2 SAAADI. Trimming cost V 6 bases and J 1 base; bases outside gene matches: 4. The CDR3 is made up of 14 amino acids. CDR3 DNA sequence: TGCGCCAGCAGAACGACAGGGGCGAACACTGAAGCTTTCTTT. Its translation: CASRTTGANTEAFF.

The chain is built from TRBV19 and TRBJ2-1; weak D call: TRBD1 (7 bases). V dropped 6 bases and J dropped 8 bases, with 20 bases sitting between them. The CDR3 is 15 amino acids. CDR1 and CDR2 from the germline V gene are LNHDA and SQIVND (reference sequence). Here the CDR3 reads CASRQPSTGRYEQFF. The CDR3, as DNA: TGTGCCAGTAGGCAACCTTCGACAGGGAGGTATGAGCAGTTCTTC.

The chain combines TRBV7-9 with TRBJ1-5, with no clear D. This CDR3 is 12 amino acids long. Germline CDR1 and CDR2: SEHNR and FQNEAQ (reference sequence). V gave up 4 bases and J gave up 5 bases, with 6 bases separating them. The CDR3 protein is CASSYSDQPQHF. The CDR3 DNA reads TGTGCCAGCAGCTACTCGGATCAGCCCCAGCATTTT.

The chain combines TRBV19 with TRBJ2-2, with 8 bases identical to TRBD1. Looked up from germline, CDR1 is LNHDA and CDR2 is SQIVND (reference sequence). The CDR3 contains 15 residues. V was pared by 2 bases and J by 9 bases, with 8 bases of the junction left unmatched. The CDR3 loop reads CASSIKDRESRELFF. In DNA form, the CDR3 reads TGTGCCAGTAGTATAAAGGACAGGGAGAGCCGGGAGCTGTTTTTT.

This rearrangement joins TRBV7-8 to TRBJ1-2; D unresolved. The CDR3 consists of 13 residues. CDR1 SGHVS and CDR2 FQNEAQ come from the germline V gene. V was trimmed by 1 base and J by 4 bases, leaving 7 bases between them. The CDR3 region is CASSLEPGYGYTF. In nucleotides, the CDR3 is TGTGCCAGCAGCTTAGAGCCAGGCTATGGCTACACCTTC.

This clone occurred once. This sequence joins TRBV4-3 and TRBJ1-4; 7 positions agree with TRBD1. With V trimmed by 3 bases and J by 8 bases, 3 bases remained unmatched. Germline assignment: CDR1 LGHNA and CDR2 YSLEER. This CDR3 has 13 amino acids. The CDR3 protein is CASSHVDREKLFF. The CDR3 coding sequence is TGCGCCAGCAGCCACGTGGACAGGGAAAAACTGTTTTTT.

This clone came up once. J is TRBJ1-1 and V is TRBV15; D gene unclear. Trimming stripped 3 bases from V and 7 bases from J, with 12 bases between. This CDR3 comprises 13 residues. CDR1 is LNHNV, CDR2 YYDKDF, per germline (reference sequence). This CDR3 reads CATSREGRNEAFF. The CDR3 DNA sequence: TGTGCCACCAGCAGGGAGGGCAGGAATGAAGCTTTCTTT.

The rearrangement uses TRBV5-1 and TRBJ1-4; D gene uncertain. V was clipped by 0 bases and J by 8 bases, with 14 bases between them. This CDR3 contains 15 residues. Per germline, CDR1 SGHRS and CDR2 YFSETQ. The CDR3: CASSLAGGLDEKLFF. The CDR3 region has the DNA TGCGCCAGCAGCTTGGCCGGAGGGTTGGACGAAAAACTGTTTTTT.

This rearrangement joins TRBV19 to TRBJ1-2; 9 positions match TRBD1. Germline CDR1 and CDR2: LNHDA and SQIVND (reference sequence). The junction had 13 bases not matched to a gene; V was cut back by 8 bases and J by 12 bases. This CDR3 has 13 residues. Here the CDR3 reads CASGWDRVPPNTF. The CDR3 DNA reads TGTGCCAGTGGTTGGGACAGGGTTCCACCTAACACCTTC. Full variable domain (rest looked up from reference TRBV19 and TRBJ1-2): DGGITQSPKYLFRKEGQNVTLSCEQNLNHDAMYWYRQDPGQGLRLIYYSQIVNDFQKGDIAEGYSVSREKKESFPLTVTSAQKNPTAFYLCASGWDRVPPNTFGSGTRLTVV.

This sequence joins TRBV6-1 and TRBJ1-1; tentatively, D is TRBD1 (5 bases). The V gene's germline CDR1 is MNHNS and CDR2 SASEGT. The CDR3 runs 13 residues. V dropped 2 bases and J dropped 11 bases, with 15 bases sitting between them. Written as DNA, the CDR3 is TGTGCCAGCAGTGAACGATCAGGGTATTGGGCTTTCTTT. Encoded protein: CASSERSGYWAFF.

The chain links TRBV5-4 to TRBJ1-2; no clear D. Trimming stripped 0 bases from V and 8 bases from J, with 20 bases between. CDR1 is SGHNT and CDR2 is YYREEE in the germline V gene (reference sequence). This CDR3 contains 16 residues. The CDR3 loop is CASSLDEGGGIGGYTF. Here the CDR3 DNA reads TGTGCCAGCAGCTTGGACGAGGGAGGTGGGATTGGAGGCTACACCTTC.

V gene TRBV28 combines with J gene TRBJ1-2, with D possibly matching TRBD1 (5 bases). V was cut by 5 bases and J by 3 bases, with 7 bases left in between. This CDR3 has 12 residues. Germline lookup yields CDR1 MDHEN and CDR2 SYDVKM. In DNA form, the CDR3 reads TGTGCCAGCAGTCTAGGGGACTATGGCTACACCTTC. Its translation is CASSLGDYGYTF.